The 26 T cell receptor beta chains in this list originate from one sample, sequenced in a study of blood T cell repertoires in COVID-19. Using immunoSEQ multiplex PCR, the repertoire was profiled, and TCRdb retains in-frame clones only, with some absent. The sample contains roughly 250,000 clones, around 87% of which appear only once. Specimen: PBMCs or T cells enriched from blood (not recorded which). Receptors were obtained from a woman aged 25 to 45 with acute COVID-19.

This sequence joins TRBV5-1 and TRBJ2-2; D may be TRBD1 (5 bases). This CDR3 contains 16 residues. Trimming took 0 bases from V and 2 from J, leaving 11 bases between them. Germline CDR1 and CDR2: SGHRS and YFSETQ. Here the CDR3 reads CASSLGLGQNTGELFF. CDR3 bases: TGCGCCAGCAGCTTGGGTTTAGGACAAAACACCGGGGAGCTGTTTTTT.

This clone was recorded once. The chain has TRBV4-1 and TRBJ2-3; 11 bases line up with TRBD2. The CDR3 sequence is 16 residues long. CDR1 MGHRA and CDR2 YSYEKL come from the germline V gene. V was pared by 5 bases and J by 3 bases, with 7 bases of the junction left unmatched. DNA for the CDR3: TGCGCCAGCAGCTACATGACTAGCGGGGTTACAGATACGCAGTATTTT. It yields the protein CASSYMTSGVTDTQYF.

V usage is TRBV27 and J usage is TRBJ2-5; 11 nucleotides align to TRBD2. Germline CDR1 and CDR2: MNHEY and SMNVEV (reference sequence). This CDR3 is built from 17 residues. V lost 4 bases to trimming and J lost 0 bases; unmatched junction nucleotides: 7. The CDR3, as DNA: TGTGCCAGCAGTTCCCTAAGACTAGCGGGAAACCAAGAGACCCAGTACTTC. Its protein is CASSSLRLAGNQETQYF.

CDR3 region: CASSLITSGTANEQYF. The CDR3 DNA reads as TGTGCCAGCAGTTTAATTACTTCCGGGACAGCAAACGAGCAGTACTTC. The chain is built from TRBV28 and TRBJ2-7; 7 positions match TRBD1. V shed 2 bases, J shed 5 bases, and the junction held 12 bases outside the gene matches. The CDR3 is made up of 16 amino acids. The germline V gene has CDR1 MDHEN and CDR2 SYDVKM.

This rearrangement joins TRBV27 to TRBJ1-2; D uncertain. The germline CDR1 and CDR2 sequences are MNHEY and SMNVEV (reference sequence). V was trimmed by 3 bases and J by 7 bases, leaving 12 bases between them. This CDR3 is built from 13 residues. The CDR3 loop reads CASSFSYLGGYTF. CDR3 sequence (DNA): TGTGCCAGCAGTTTCTCCTACCTCGGTGGCTACACCTTC.

The DNA for the CDR3 is TGTGCCAGCAGCTGGAAGGACAGGGACTATGGCTACACCTTC. Amino acid sequence: CASSWKDRDYGYTF. The rearrangement joins TRBV5-5 to TRBJ1-2; 8 bases are a match to TRBD1. The CDR3 is 14 amino acids. Germline V gene sequence: CDR1 SGHKS, CDR2 YYEKEE (reference sequence). Trimming took 3 bases from V and 3 from J; bases not matched to a gene: 4. Using reference TRBV5-5 and TRBJ1-2 for the parts outside the CDR3, the full variable domain is DAGVTQSPTHLIKTRGQQVTLRCSPISGHKSVSWYQQVLGQGPQFIFQYYEKEERGRGNFPDRFSARQFPNYSSELNVNALLLGDSALYLCASSWKDRDYGYTFGSGTRLTVV.

In its sample, this clone was seen a few times. The J gene is TRBJ2-1, the V gene TRBV28; tentatively, D is TRBD2 (6 bases). Between the trimmed V and J ends, which lost 5 bases and 4 bases, there was a span of 12 bases. CDR3 size: 14 residues. Germline CDR1 MDHEN, CDR2 SYDVKM. The CDR3 region is CASSDGGIYNEQFF. CDR3 in DNA: TGTGCCAGCAGTGACGGGGGTATTTACAATGAGCAGTTCTTC.

J is TRBJ2-3 and V is TRBV19; 8 bases are shared with TRBD1. CDR1 and CDR2 from the germline V gene are LNHDA and SQIVND (reference sequence). V shed 7 bases, J shed 4 bases, and the junction held 7 bases outside the gene matches. The CDR3 is 14 residues long. The DNA for the CDR3 is TGTGCCAGTATGTCAGGGGGCCAACCAGATACGCAGTATTTT. Amino acid sequence: CASMSGGQPDTQYF.

This sequence joins TRBV19 and TRBJ1-2; 9 nucleotides match TRBD1. This CDR3 is built from 14 residues. V dropped 4 bases and J dropped 7; count of bases not matched to a gene: 7. Per germline, CDR1 LNHDA and CDR2 SQIVND (reference sequence). CDR3 protein: CASSTRTGASGYTF. CDR3 DNA sequence: TGTGCCAGTAGTACGAGGACAGGGGCTAGTGGCTACACCTTC.

V usage is TRBV29-1 and J usage is TRBJ2-7, with 7 bases lining up with TRBD1. The CDR3 loop spans 12 amino acids. CDR1 and CDR2 from the germline V gene are SQVTM and ANQGSEA. Trimming cost V 6 bases and J 2 bases; bases outside gene matches: 4. The CDR3 nucleotides read TGCAGCGTGACAGGGCTGCCCTACGAGCAGTACTTC. Translation: CSVTGLPYEQYF.

The chain links TRBV18 to TRBJ1-1; TRBD1 might be the D (6 bases). The CDR3 runs to 12 residues. Germline values: CDR1 KGHSH, CDR2 LQKENI. Trimming cost V 6 bases and J 11 bases, with 16 bases left between them. CDR3 nucleotides: TGTGCCAGCTCCGAGAAAGGGGGGGCGGCTTTCTTT. The encoded protein is CASSEKGGAAFF.

V and J are TRBV9 and TRBJ1-3; a possible D gene is TRBD1 (5 bases). Trimming removed 0 bases at V and 1 base at J, with 17 bases between. Germline lookup yields CDR1 SGDLS and CDR2 YYNGEE. The CDR3 runs to 18 residues. The CDR3 sequence is CASSVGRAGRNSGNTIYF. CDR3 bases: TGTGCCAGCAGCGTAGGAAGGGCAGGGCGAAATTCTGGAAACACCATATATTTT.

The chain carries TRBV2 and TRBJ1-5; D remains ambiguous. CDR1 and CDR2 from the germline V gene are SNHLY and FYNNEI. Deletions cut 1 base from V and 0 bases from J, with 7 bases between. The CDR3 totals 15 residues. The CDR3 protein is CASSEGGYSNQPQHF. The CDR3 DNA sequence: TGTGCCAGCAGTGAAGGAGGGTATAGCAATCAGCCCCAGCATTTT.

This clone came up once. The V call is TRBV11-1, the J call TRBJ1-1, with D perhaps TRBD1 (6 bases). The CDR3 runs to 15 residues. In germline, CDR1 is SGHAT, CDR2 FQDESV (reference sequence). Trimming took off 1 base at V and 0 bases at J, with 9 bases between the two ends. The CDR3 sequence is CASSLGQAMNTEAFF. The CDR3 region has the DNA TGTGCCAGCAGCTTAGGACAGGCGATGAACACTGAAGCTTTCTTT.

The rearrangement joins TRBV10-3 to TRBJ2-1, with D perhaps matching TRBD2 (6 bases). The CDR3 runs to 13 residues. Germline V lookup: CDR1 ENHRY, CDR2 SYGVKD. The CDR3 protein is CGRGKSSYNEQFF. CDR3 DNA sequence: TGTGGGAGGGGAAAAAGCTCCTACAATGAGCAGTTCTTC.

This clone appeared a single time. The chain carries TRBV7-9 and TRBJ2-5; 9 nucleotides agree with TRBD2. The CDR3 spans 19 residues. V dropped 5 bases and J dropped 4; count of bases not matched to a gene: 20. The germline V gene has CDR1 SEHNR and CDR2 FQNEAQ (reference sequence). CDR3 sequence: CASSHSGWREGLFGETQYF. Here the CDR3 DNA reads TGTGCCAGCAGCCACTCCGGGTGGCGGGAGGGCCTATTTGGAGAGACCCAGTACTTC.

The chain is built from TRBV5-1 and TRBJ1-1; D remains ambiguous. Per germline, CDR1 SGHRS and CDR2 YFSETQ. Trimming cost V 1 base and J 1 base, with 11 bases left between them. CDR3 length: 15 amino acids. The chain's CDR3 is CASSLSRVGNTEAFF. CDR3 coding DNA: TGCGCCAGCAGCTTGTCACGGGTGGGGAACACTGAAGCTTTCTTT.

This chain uses TRBV9 with TRBJ1-6; 7 nucleotides match TRBD1. Germline V gene data show CDR1 as SGDLS and CDR2 as YYNGEE. This CDR3 is 20 amino acids long. Germline trimming cut 4 bases from V and 4 bases from J; bases unmatched to any gene: 20. The chain's CDR3 is CASSRRSTGRPDGYNSPLHF. The DNA of the CDR3 is TGTGCCAGCAGCCGACGTTCGACAGGGCGACCCGACGGGTATAATTCACCCCTCCACTTT. Looking up the rest from reference TRBV9 and TRBJ1-6 gives the full variable domain: DSGVTQTPKHLITATGQRVTLRCSPRSGDLSVYWYQQSLDQGLQFLIQYYNGEERAKGNILERFSAQQFPDLHSELNLSSLELGDSALYFCASSRRSTGRPDGYNSPLHFGNGTRLTVT.

This clone was seen a handful of times. The J gene is TRBJ1-2, the V gene TRBV28, with 8 bases that match TRBD1. Germline V lookup: CDR1 MDHEN, CDR2 SYDVKM. After removal of 6 bases from V and 4 bases from J, the junction contained 7 bases not matched to a gene. The CDR3 length is 14 residues. CDR3 DNA sequence: TGTGCCAGCAGGGGCTGGGACAGGTCCTATGGCTACACCTTC. The encoded protein is CASRGWDRSYGYTF.

The V and J genes are TRBV2 and TRBJ1-2; D unclear. The CDR3 length is 12 residues. Germline V gene lookup returns CDR1 SNHLY and CDR2 FYNNEI. Trimming cost V 10 bases and J 2 bases, with 11 bases left between them. The CDR3 bases are TGTGCCACCCAGCCGGGGAACTATGGCTACACCTTC. Its protein is CATQPGNYGYTF.

The chain has TRBV7-3 and TRBJ2-6, with 8 bases aligning to TRBD1. There are 19 residues in the CDR3. Per germline, CDR1 SGHTA and CDR2 FQGTGA. The junction had 13 bases not matched to a gene; V was cut back by 5 bases and J by 1 base. The CDR3 spells CASSRRGQGLGSGANVLTF. CDR3 nucleotide sequence: TGTGCCAGCAGCCGAAGAGGACAGGGCCTAGGATCTGGGGCCAACGTCCTGACTTTC.

This rearrangement joins TRBV10-3 to TRBJ2-3, with 10 bases lining up with TRBD2. This CDR3 is built from 15 residues. CDR1 and CDR2 (germline): ENHRY, SYGVKD. The junction had 6 bases not matched to a gene; V was cut back by 5 bases and J by 4 bases. Written as DNA, the CDR3 is TGTGCCATCAGTAAGCTAGCGGGAGTGGCAGATACGCAGTATTTT. It codes for CAISKLAGVADTQYF.

This chain joins TRBV25-1 and TRBJ1-1; TRBD1 agrees at 7 bases. Germline trimming cut 4 bases from V and 1 base from J; bases unmatched to any gene: 3. The CDR3 totals 14 residues. CDR1 and CDR2 from the germline V gene are MGHDK and SYGVNS. CDR3 protein: CASSGTGANTEAFF. The CDR3 region has the DNA TGTGCCAGCAGTGGCACAGGGGCGAACACTGAAGCTTTCTTT.

This chain uses TRBV28 with TRBJ1-5, with TRBD1 identical over 10 bases. Germline V gene lookup returns CDR1 MDHEN and CDR2 SYDVKM. Trimming at V came to 6 bases and at J to 2 bases, leaving 4 bases not matched to a gene. CDR3 size: 15 residues. The DNA for the CDR3 is TGTGCCAGCAGGGACAGGGGGGATGGCAATCAGCCCCAGCATTTT. Translating it yields CASRDRGDGNQPQHF. Full variable domain (rest looked up from reference TRBV28 and TRBJ1-5): DVKVTQSSRYLVKRTGEKVFLECVQDMDHENMFWYRQDPGLGLRLIYFSYDVKMKEKGDIPEGYSVSREKKERFSLILESASTNQTSMYLCASRDRGDGNQPQHFGDGTRLSIL.

In its sample, this clone was seen many times. The rearrangement joins TRBV19 to TRBJ2-3; 13 positions agree with TRBD2. Per the germline V gene, CDR1 is LNHDA and CDR2 is SQIVND (reference sequence). The CDR3 is 15 residues long. The trim removed 6 bases at V and 6 bases at J, leaving 6 bases unmatched. CDR3 nucleotides: TGTGCCAGTAGGACCGGGACTAGCGGGATTGATACGCAGTATTTT. This encodes CASRTGTSGIDTQYF.

The chain uses TRBV5-1 and TRBJ2-1, with 8 bases that match TRBD2. V shed 1 base and J 4 bases; nucleotides not matched to a gene: 7. Germline V lookup: CDR1 SGHRS, CDR2 YFSETQ. This CDR3 has 16 amino acids. The CDR3 bases are TGCGCCAGCAGCTTGAGCGGGAGCGGTTTTTACAATGAGCAGTTCTTC. Its translation is CASSLSGSGFYNEQFF.